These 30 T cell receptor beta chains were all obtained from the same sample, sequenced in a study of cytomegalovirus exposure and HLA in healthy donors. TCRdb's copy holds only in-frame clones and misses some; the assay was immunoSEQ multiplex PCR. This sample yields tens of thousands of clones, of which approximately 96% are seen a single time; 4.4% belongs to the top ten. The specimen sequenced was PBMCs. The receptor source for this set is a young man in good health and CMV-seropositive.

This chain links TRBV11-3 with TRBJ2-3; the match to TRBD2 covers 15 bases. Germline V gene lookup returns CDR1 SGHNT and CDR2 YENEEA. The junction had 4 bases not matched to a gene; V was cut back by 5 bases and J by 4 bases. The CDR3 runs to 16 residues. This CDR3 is CASSPRTSGGADTQYF. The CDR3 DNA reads TGTGCCAGCAGCCCGCGGACTAGCGGGGGGGCAGATACGCAGTATTTT.

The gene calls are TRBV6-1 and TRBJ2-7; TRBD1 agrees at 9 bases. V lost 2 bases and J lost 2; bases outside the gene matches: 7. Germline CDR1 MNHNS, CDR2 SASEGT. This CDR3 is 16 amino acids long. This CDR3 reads CASSEIMTGGTYEQYF. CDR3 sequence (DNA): TGTGCCAGCAGTGAAATTATGACAGGGGGAACCTACGAGCAGTACTTC.

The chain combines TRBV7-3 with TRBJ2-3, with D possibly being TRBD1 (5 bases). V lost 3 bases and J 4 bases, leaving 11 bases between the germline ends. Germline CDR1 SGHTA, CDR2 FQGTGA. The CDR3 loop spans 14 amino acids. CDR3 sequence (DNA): TGTGCCAGCAGCTTCTCGGACATGGCAGATACGCAGTATTTT. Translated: CASSFSDMADTQYF.

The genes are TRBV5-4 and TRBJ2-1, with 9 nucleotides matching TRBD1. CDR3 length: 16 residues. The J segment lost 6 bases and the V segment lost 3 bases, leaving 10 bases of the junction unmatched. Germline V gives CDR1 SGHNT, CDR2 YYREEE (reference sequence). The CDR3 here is CASSWGQGRVSNEQFF. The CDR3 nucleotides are TGTGCCAGCAGCTGGGGACAGGGTCGGGTGAGCAATGAGCAGTTCTTC.

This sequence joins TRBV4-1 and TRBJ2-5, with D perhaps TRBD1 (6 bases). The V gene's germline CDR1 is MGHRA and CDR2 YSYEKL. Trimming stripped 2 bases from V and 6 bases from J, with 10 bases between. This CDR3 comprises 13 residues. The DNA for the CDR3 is TGCGCCAGCAGCCAATTCCAGGGGAAGACCCAGTACTTC. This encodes CASSQFQGKTQYF.

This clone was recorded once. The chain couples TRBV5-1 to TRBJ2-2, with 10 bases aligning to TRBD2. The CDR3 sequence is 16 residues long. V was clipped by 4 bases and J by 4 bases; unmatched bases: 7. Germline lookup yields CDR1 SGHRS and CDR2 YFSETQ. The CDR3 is CASSPAGGPTTGELFF. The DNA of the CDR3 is TGCGCCAGCAGCCCAGCGGGAGGGCCGACCACCGGGGAGCTGTTTTTT.

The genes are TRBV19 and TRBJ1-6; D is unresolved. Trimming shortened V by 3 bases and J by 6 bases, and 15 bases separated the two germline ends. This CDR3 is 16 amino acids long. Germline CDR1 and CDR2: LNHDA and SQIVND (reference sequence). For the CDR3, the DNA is TGTGCCAGTAGTATTACGGGTTATTCATCTAATTCACCCCTCCACTTT. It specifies CASSITGYSSNSPLHF.

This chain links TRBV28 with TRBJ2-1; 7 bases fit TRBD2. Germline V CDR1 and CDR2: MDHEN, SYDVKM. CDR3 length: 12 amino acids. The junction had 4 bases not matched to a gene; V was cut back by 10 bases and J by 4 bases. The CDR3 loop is CAIRGEYNEQFF. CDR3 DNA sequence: TGTGCCATACGGGGGGAATACAATGAGCAGTTCTTC.

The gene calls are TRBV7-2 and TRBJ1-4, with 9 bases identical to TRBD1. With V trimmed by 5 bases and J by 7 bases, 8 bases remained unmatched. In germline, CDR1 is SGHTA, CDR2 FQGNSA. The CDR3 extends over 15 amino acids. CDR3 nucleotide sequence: TGTGCCAGCAGCCTCATACAGGGGGCGGCTGAAAAACTGTTTTTT. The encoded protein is CASSLIQGAAEKLFF.

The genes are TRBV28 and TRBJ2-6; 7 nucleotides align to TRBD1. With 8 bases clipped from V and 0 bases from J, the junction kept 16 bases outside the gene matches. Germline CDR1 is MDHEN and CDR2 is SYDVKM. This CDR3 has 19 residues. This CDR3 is CASWGTARLIYSGANVLTF. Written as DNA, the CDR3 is TGTGCCAGCTGGGGGACAGCCAGATTGATATACTCTGGGGCCAACGTCCTGACTTTC.

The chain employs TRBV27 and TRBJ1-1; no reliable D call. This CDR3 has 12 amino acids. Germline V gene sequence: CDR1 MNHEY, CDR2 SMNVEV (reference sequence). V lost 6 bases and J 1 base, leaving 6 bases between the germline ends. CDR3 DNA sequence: TGTGCCAGCAGGCGAGGGAACACTGAAGCTTTCTTT. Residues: CASRRGNTEAFF.

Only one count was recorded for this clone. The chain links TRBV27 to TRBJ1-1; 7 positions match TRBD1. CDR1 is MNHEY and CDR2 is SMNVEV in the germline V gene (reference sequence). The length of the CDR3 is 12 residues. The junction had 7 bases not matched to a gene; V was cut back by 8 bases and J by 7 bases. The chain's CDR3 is CASREGAGEAFF. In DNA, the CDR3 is TGTGCCAGCCGTGAGGGGGCGGGTGAAGCTTTCTTT.

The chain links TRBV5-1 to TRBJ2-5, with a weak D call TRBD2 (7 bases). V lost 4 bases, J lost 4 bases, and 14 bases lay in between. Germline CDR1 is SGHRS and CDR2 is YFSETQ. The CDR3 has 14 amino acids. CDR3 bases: TGCGCCAGCAGCCTCGAGGGGGGGCGAGAGACCCAGTACTTC. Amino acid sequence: CASSLEGGRETQYF.

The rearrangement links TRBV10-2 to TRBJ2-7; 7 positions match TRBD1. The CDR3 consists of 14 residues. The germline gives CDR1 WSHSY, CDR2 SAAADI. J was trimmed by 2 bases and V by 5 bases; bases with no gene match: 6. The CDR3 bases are TGCGCCAGCAGTCAGGGGACAGAGGCCTACGAGCAGTACTTC. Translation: CASSQGTEAYEQYF.

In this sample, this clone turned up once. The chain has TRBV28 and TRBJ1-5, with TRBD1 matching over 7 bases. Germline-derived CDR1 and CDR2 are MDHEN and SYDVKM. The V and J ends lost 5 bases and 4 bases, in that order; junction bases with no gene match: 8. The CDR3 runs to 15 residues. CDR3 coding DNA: TGTGCCAGCAGTCCTCCCGGGACAGTAAATCAGCCCCAGCATTTT. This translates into CASSPPGTVNQPQHF. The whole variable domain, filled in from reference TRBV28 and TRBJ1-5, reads DVKVTQSSRYLVKRTGEKVFLECVQDMDHENMFWYRQDPGLGLRLIYFSYDVKMKEKGDIPEGYSVSREKKERFSLILESASTNQTSMYLCASSPPGTVNQPQHFGDGTRLSIL.

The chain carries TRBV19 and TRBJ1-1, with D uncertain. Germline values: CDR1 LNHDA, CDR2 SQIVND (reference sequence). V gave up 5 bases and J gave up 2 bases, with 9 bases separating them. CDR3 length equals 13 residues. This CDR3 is CASSARSNTEAFF. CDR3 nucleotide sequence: TGTGCCAGTAGTGCCCGGAGTAACACTGAAGCTTTCTTT.

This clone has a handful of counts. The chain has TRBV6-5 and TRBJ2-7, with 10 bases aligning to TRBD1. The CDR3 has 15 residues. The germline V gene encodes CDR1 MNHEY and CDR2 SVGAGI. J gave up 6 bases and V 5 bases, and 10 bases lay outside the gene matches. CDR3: CASSRKPGQGSEQYF. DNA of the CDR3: TGTGCCAGCAGTCGGAAACCGGGACAGGGGTCCGAGCAGTACTTC.

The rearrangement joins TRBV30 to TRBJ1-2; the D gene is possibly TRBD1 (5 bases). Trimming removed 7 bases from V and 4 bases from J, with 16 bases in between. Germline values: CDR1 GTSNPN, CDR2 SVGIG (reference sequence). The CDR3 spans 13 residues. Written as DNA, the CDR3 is TGTGCCTTCCAAAAGTGGGGCAGCTATGGCTACACCTTC. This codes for CAFQKWGSYGYTF.

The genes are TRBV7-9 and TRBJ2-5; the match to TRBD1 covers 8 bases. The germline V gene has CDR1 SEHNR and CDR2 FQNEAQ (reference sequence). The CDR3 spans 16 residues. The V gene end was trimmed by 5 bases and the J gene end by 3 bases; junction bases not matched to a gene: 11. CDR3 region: CASSPPEDRGKETQYF. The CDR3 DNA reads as TGTGCCAGCAGCCCCCCGGAAGACAGGGGAAAAGAGACCCAGTACTTC. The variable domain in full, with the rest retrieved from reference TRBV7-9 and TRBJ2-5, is DTGVSQNPRHKITKRGQNVTFRCDPISEHNRLYWYRQTLGQGPEFLTYFQNEAQLEKSRLLSDRFSAERPKGSFSTLEIQRTEQGDSAMYLCASSPPEDRGKETQYFGPGTRLLVL.

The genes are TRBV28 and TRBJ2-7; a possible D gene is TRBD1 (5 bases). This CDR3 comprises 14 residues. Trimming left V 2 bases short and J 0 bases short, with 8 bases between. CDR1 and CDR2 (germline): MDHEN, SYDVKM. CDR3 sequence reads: CASSLDSISYEQYF. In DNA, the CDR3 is TGTGCCAGCAGTTTAGACAGTATCTCCTACGAGCAGTACTTC.

CDR3 residues: CASSLRGQGEQYF. Here the CDR3 DNA reads TGTGCCAGCAGTTTGCGGGGCCAAGGCGAGCAGTACTTC. The rearrangement uses TRBV28 and TRBJ2-7; D perhaps matches TRBD2 (6 bases). Germline assignment: CDR1 MDHEN and CDR2 SYDVKM. The CDR3 length is 13 residues. Trimming stripped 3 bases from V and 6 bases from J, with 12 bases between.

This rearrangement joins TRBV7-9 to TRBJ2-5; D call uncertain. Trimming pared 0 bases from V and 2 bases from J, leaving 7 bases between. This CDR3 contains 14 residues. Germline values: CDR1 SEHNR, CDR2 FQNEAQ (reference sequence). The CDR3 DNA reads TGTGCCAGCAGCTTAGCGGCTAGGCAAGAGACCCAGTACTTC. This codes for CASSLAARQETQYF.

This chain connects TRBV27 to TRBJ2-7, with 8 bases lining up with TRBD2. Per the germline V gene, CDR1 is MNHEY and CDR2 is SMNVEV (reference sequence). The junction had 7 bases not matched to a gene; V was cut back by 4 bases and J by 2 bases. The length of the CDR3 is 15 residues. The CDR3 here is CASSSQTSAAYEQYF. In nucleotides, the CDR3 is TGTGCCAGCAGTTCCCAGACTAGCGCGGCCTACGAGCAGTACTTC.

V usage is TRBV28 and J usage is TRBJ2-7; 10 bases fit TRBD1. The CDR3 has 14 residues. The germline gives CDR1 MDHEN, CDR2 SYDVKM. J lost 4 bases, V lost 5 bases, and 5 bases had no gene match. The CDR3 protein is CASSGTGATYEQYF. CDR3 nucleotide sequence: TGTGCCAGCAGTGGGACAGGGGCGACTTACGAGCAGTACTTC.

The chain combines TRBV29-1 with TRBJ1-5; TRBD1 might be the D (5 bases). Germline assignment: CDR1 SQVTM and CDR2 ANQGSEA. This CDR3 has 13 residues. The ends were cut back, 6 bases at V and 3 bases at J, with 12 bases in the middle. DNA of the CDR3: TGCAGCGTCGGCGGGACCCTCAATCAGCCCCAGCATTTT. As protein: CSVGGTLNQPQHF.

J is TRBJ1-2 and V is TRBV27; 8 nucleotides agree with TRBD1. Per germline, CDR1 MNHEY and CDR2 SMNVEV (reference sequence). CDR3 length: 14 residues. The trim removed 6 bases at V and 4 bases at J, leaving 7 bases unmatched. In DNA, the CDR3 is TGTGCCAGCAGACCACGCGGGACAGGCTATGGCTACACCTTC. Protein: CASRPRGTGYGYTF.

CDR3 bases: TGTGCCAGCAGCAAAGACAGGACTTCTAACTATGGCTACACCTTC. Translation: CASSKDRTSNYGYTF. The rearrangement joins TRBV6-6 to TRBJ1-2, with a weak D call TRBD1 (6 bases). The CDR3 has 15 residues. Trimming removed 6 bases from V and 0 bases from J, with 14 bases in between. Germline assignment: CDR1 MNHNY and CDR2 SVGAGI (reference sequence).

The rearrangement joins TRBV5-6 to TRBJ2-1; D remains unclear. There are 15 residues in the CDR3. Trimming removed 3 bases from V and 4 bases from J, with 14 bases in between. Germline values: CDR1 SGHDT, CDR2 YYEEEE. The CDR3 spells CASSSRVTPYNEQFF. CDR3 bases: TGTGCCAGCAGCTCCCGTGTGACTCCTTACAATGAGCAGTTCTTC.

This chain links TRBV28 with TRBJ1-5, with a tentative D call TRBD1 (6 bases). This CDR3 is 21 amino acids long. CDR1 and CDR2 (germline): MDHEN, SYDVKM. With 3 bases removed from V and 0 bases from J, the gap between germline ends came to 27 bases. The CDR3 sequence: CASSFPSFRLQGMDSNQPQHF. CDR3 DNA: TGTGCCAGCAGTTTTCCCTCGTTTCGACTCCAGGGGATGGATAGCAATCAGCCCCAGCATTTT.

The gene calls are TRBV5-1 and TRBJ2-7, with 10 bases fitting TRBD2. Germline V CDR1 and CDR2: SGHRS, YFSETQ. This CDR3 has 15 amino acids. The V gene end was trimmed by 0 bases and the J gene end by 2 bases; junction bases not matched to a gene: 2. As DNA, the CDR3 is TGCGCCAGCAGCTTGGTCCTAGCGGGAGCCTACGAGCAGTACTTC. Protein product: CASSLVLAGAYEQYF.